This T cell receptor (beta chain) came from a study of radiation and T cells in renal cell carcinoma. The time point is: baseline pretreatment blood. This sample's treatment: 15 Gy SBRT to primary tumor, nephrectomy 4 weeks later. TCRdb keeps only in-frame clones here, not all; method: immunoSEQ multiplex PCR. The sample has approximately 140,000 clones, 88% seen once. This CDR3 spans 13 amino acids. The V gene's germline CDR1 is SQVTM and CDR2 ANQGSEA. Trimming took off 5 bases at V and 5 bases at J, with 13 bases between the two ends. Source: blood, taken from a patient whose treatment included radiotherapy and nephrectomy. The sequence was collected from a woman aged 70-85 years with renal cell carcinoma. The genes are TRBV29-1 and TRBJ1-5; no clear D. CDR3 sequence: CSVLLGKHQPQHF. The CDR3, as DNA: TGCAGCGTTTTGCTAGGGAAACATCAGCCCCAGCATTTT.